A single sample is the source of the 29 T cell receptor beta chains below, sequenced in a study of T cell repertoires in cytomegalovirus infection (dated by TCRdb to the late 2010s). Antigens for these TCRs are unknown. The treatment or condition label corresponds to: in vitro stimulation with specific CMV peptide epitopes to enrich CMV-specific T cells. The listed sequencing device is Illumina HiSeq 1500. TCRdb handled the public reads itself, with Q25 trimming in fastp and clone calling in MiXCR, and kept productive beta chains. Every CDR3 protein is listed once, alongside the most common genes and DNA of its rows. The sample contains about 900,000 distinct CDR3 sequences, around 31% of them found a single time. About 14% of the sample lies in the top ten. The sequencing used cultured CD8+ T cells from PBMCs, collected from culture after CMV antigen stimulation. These receptors originate from a human donor in good health (CMV status not recorded). Some clones in this sample may be carry-over from other donors' samples.

CDR3 protein: CASSSGTSLYSDTQYF. The CDR3 bases are TGTGCCAGCAGCTCCGGGACTAGCCTGTACTCAGATACGCAGTATTTT. V is TRBV11-2 and J is TRBJ2-3, with 9 bases identical to TRBD2. The J segment lost 4 bases and the V segment lost 4 bases, leaving 9 bases of the junction unmatched. This CDR3 is 16 amino acids long. Germline V gene sequence: CDR1 SGHAT, CDR2 FQNNGV.

V gene TRBV2 combines with J gene TRBJ2-3; D perhaps matches TRBD1 (6 bases). Germline values: CDR1 SNHLY, CDR2 FYNNEI. This CDR3 is 16 amino acids long. Trimming shortened V by 0 bases and J by 0 bases, and 10 bases separated the two germline ends. The CDR3 reads CASSEASRGSTDTQYF. Here the CDR3 DNA reads TGTGCCAGCAGTGAAGCCTCTAGGGGGAGCACAGATACGCAGTATTTT.

This clonotype came up a few times. The rearrangement links TRBV28 to TRBJ1-2; D not certain. Deletions cut 6 bases from V and 5 bases from J, with 10 bases between. The CDR3 spans 12 residues. From germline, CDR1 is MDHEN and CDR2 SYDVKM. The CDR3 spells CASRNDSYGYTF. DNA for the CDR3: TGTGCCAGCAGGAATGATTCGTATGGCTACACCTTC.

This clonotype was counted only a few times. The chain joins TRBV7-6 to TRBJ2-1; D might be TRBD1 or TRBD2, each matching 6 bases. Germline V CDR1 and CDR2: SGHVS, FNYEAQ. This CDR3 is built from 13 residues. V was clipped by 2 bases and J by 9 bases, with 11 bases between them. DNA for the CDR3: TGTGCCAGCAGCTTACATGAGGGGGGTGAGCAGTTCTTC. Protein sequence: CASSLHEGGEQFF.

The rearrangement joins TRBV6-6 to TRBJ2-7, with D perhaps assigned TRBD1 or TRBD2 (6 bases each). The CDR3 spans 14 residues. Trimming cost V 7 bases and J 0 bases, with 13 bases left between them. Germline values: CDR1 MNHNY, CDR2 SVGAGI (reference sequence). CDR3 protein: CASTPGGSSYEQYV. As DNA, the CDR3 is TGTGCCAGCACCCCCGGGGGCTCCTCCTACGAGCAGTACGTC.

This clonotype has more than one count but fewer than ten. This chain joins TRBV7-3 and TRBJ1-1; weak D call: TRBD1 (5 bases). V was cut by 0 bases and J by 4 bases, with 9 bases left in between. CDR3 length equals 14 residues. The germline CDR1 and CDR2 sequences are SGHTA and FQGTGA. The DNA for the CDR3 is TGTGCCAGCAGCTTAACGGGGGATGGCACTGAAGCTTTCTTT. Translating gives CASSLTGDGTEAFF.

At least ten counts were recorded for this clonotype. The CDR3 sequence is CASSEAGGYNEQFF. Here the CDR3 DNA reads TGTGCCAGCAGTGAGGCAGGGGGGTACAATGAGCAGTTCTTC. V and J are TRBV7-8 and TRBJ2-1, with a possible D match to TRBD1 (7 bases). V lost 6 bases and J 4 bases, leaving 13 bases between the germline ends. The CDR3 contains 14 residues. The V gene's germline CDR1 is SGHVS and CDR2 FQNEAQ.

The sample holds a few counts of this clonotype. This chain connects TRBV19 to TRBJ2-1; D might be TRBD2 (6 bases). The CDR3 loop spans 15 amino acids. Looked up from germline, CDR1 is LNHDA and CDR2 is SQIVND (reference sequence). Trimming removed 3 bases from V and 2 bases from J, with 11 bases in between. The CDR3 DNA is TGTGCCAGTAGTATGTCGGGACTCCCCTACAATGAGCAGTTCTTC. Amino acid sequence: CASSMSGLPYNEQFF.

The CDR3 nucleotides read TGTGCCAGCAGTTGGGCACAGTCCACAGATACGCAGTATTTT. Translated, it gives CASSWAQSTDTQYF. The chain joins TRBV6-6 to TRBJ2-3; no reliable D call. This CDR3 contains 14 residues. The germline V and J ends were trimmed by 4 bases and 2 bases, with 10 bases remaining between them. Germline lookup yields CDR1 MNHNY and CDR2 SVGAGI (reference sequence).

This clonotype was detected a few times. The CDR3 nucleotides read TGTGCCAGCAGCTACTATGGCTACACCTTC. The encoded protein is CASSYYGYTF. V gene TRBV25-1 combines with J gene TRBJ1-2; no reliable D call. Germline V gene sequence: CDR1 MGHDK, CDR2 SYGVNS. The CDR3 sequence is 10 residues long. V lost 6 bases, J lost 3 bases, and 2 bases lay in between.

The gene calls are TRBV11-3 and TRBJ2-2; TRBD2 agrees at 10 bases. This CDR3 is built from 15 residues. V lost 3 bases to trimming and J lost 5 bases; unmatched junction nucleotides: 3. Germline V gene data show CDR1 as SGHNT and CDR2 as YENEEA. CDR3 sequence (DNA): TGTGCCAGCAGCTTCACTAGCGGGGCAACCGGGGAGCTGTTTTTT. This translates into CASSFTSGATGELFF.

This chain connects TRBV6-5 to TRBJ1-2, with D uncertain. The V and J ends lost 4 bases and 8 bases respectively, with 17 bases between them. Germline CDR1 reads MNHEY; CDR2 reads SVGAGI. The CDR3 spans 14 residues. CDR3 region: CASSSREGRGGYTF. As DNA, the CDR3 is TGTGCCAGCAGTTCCCGGGAGGGAAGAGGGGGCTACACCTTC.

The chain recombines TRBV10-3 with TRBJ1-1, with TRBD1 matching 8 bases. CDR3 size: 14 residues. The trim removed 6 bases at V and 1 base at J, leaving 4 bases unmatched. From germline, CDR1 is ENHRY and CDR2 SYGVKD. CDR3 bases: TGTGCCATCAGGGACAGGGTCCCGAACACTGAAGCTTTCTTT. This sequence encodes CAIRDRVPNTEAFF.

This clonotype was seen many times. V is TRBV12-3 or TRBV12-4 and J is TRBJ1-1, with D possibly being TRBD1 (6 bases). Trimming shortened V by 3 bases and J by 4 bases, and 9 bases separated the two germline ends. The CDR3 totals 13 residues. The CDR3 DNA follows: TGTGCCAGCAGTTTCGGGACACGCACTGAAGCTTTCTTT. Protein product: CASSFGTRTEAFF.

The genes are TRBV24-1 and TRBJ2-2; D is perhaps TRBD1 (5 bases). V was shortened by 1 base and J by 5 bases, with 13 bases between the two germline ends. The CDR3 loop spans 16 amino acids. Germline V lookup: CDR1 KGHDR, CDR2 SFDVKD. DNA for the CDR3: TGTGCCACCAGTGATTTTCTGCCAGGGATAACCGGGGAGCTGTTTTTT. Residues: CATSDFLPGITGELFF.

The chain links TRBV5-1 to TRBJ2-5; maybe TRBD1 (6 bases). In germline, CDR1 is SGHRS, CDR2 YFSETQ. V was trimmed by 0 bases and J by 4 bases, leaving 10 bases between them. The CDR3 sequence is 14 residues long. The CDR3 DNA follows: TGCGCCAGCAGCTTGGGGACAGACGGAGAGACCCAGTACTTC. Amino acid sequence: CASSLGTDGETQYF. The full variable domain, in which reference TRBV5-1 and TRBJ2-5 provide the parts outside the CDR3, is KAGVTQTPRYLIKTRGQQVTLSCSPISGHRSVSWYQQTPGQGLQFLFEYFSETQRNKGNFPGRFSGRQFSNSRSEMNVSTLELGDSALYLCASSLGTDGETQYFGPGTRLLVL.

This clonotype appeared a single time. The conserved final phenylalanine or tryptophan is absent from the CDR3, which likely points to a read error. The chain is built from TRBV4-3 and TRBJ2-3; 8 bases fit TRBD2. This CDR3 contains 17 residues. Germline V gene data show CDR1 as LGHNA and CDR2 as YSLEER. V was clipped by 4 bases and J by 4 bases; unmatched bases: 13. The DNA of the CDR3 is TGCGCCAGCAGCCGACTCGGGGGGGGATATACGCCAGATACGCAGTATTCT. This translates into CASSRLGGGYTPDTQYS.

The chain employs TRBV9 and TRBJ1-2; D perhaps matches TRBD1 (6 bases). Trimming took 3 bases from V and 8 from J, leaving 23 bases between them. Germline values: CDR1 SGDLS, CDR2 YYNGEE. The CDR3 contains 16 residues. Here the CDR3 DNA reads TGTGCCAGCAGCGATGGGACAAGCCGTTACAGTGAAGGCTACACCTTC. Protein product: CASSDGTSRYSEGYTF.

This clonotype was detected only a few times. This chain joins TRBV7-6 and TRBJ1-1, with no clear D. V was pared by 5 bases and J by 5 bases, with 12 bases between. The germline CDR1 and CDR2 sequences are SGHVS and FNYEAQ. This CDR3 has 13 amino acids. The CDR3 region is CASSQWGGTEAFF. CDR3 DNA: TGTGCCAGCAGCCAGTGGGGAGGGACTGAAGCTTTCTTT. Variable domain in full (rest from reference TRBV7-6 and TRBJ1-1): GAGVSQSPRYKVTKRGQDVALRCDPISGHVSLYWYRQALGQGPEFLTYFNYEAQQDKSGLPNDRFSAERPEGSISTLTIQRTEQRDSAMYRCASSQWGGTEAFFGQGTRLTVV.

This clonotype was counted a few times. V and J are TRBV29-1 and TRBJ2-2; 12 bases are shared with TRBD1. This CDR3 has 17 amino acids. V lost 4 bases, J lost 4 bases, and 10 bases stayed unmatched. Looked up from germline, CDR1 is SQVTM and CDR2 is ANQGSEA. The CDR3 region is CSVAGTGGPRGTGELFF. CDR3 sequence (DNA): TGCAGCGTTGCGGGGACAGGGGGCCCGCGGGGCACCGGGGAGCTGTTTTTT.

The table lists this clonotype with a count of one. The V and J genes are TRBV7-4 and TRBJ2-3; D might be TRBD2 (6 bases). V lost 11 bases and J lost 2, with 11 bases in between. The CDR3 runs 12 residues. The germline gives CDR1 SGHVT, CDR2 SQSDAQ. The CDR3 loop is CAHGGPTDTQYF. CDR3 nucleotide sequence: TGTGCCCACGGGGGACCCACAGATACGCAGTATTTT.

The rearrangement joins TRBV6-2 or TRBV6-3 to TRBJ2-5; D might be TRBD1 (5 bases). With 5 bases removed from V and 5 bases from J, the gap between germline ends came to 18 bases. The CDR3 totals 15 residues. Germline V gene data show CDR1 as MNHEY and CDR2 as SVGEGT. The DNA for the CDR3 is TGTGCCAGCAGTCTCAATCCGGCAGGGCGGGAGACCCAGTACTTC. It codes for CASSLNPAGRETQYF.

In its sample, this clonotype is large. V gene TRBV12-3 or TRBV12-4 combines with J gene TRBJ2-2; no clear D. The CDR3 covers 14 residues. V was clipped by 6 bases and J by 3 bases, with 11 bases between them. The CDR3 coding sequence is TGTGCCAGCAGCGGTGGTGACTACACCGGGGAGCTGTTTTTT. Its protein product is CASSGGDYTGELFF.

CDR3 in amino acids: CASISGQEAFF. The CDR3 bases are TGTGCCAGCATCTCGGGACAGGAAGCTTTCTTT. The rearrangement links TRBV6-1 to TRBJ1-1; 7 bases are a match to TRBD1. V dropped 7 bases and J dropped 8; count of bases not matched to a gene: 4. The CDR3 contains 11 residues. The germline gives CDR1 MNHNS, CDR2 SASEGT.

The chain carries TRBV27 and TRBJ2-7, with D possibly matching TRBD1 (6 bases). The CDR3 loop spans 16 amino acids. CDR1 and CDR2 from the germline V gene are MNHEY and SMNVEV (reference sequence). The V gene lost 6 bases and the J gene lost 0 bases, with 18 bases spanning the gap. CDR3 loop: CASRGAAAPSSYEQYF. The CDR3 DNA follows: TGTGCCAGCAGGGGGGCCGCCGCGCCGAGCTCCTACGAGCAGTACTTC.

Of note for this clonotype: This may be a read error: a much more frequent sequence differs by one nucleotide. CDR3 sequence (DNA): TGTGCCAACAGTGCTAGCGGGGGGGCTGGGACCCAGTACTTC. As protein: CANSASGGAGTQYF. The chain couples TRBV7-2 to TRBJ2-5; 12 bases match TRBD2. V gave up 10 bases and J gave up 7 bases; unmatched junction bases: 10. This CDR3 region has 14 residues. Germline-derived CDR1 and CDR2 are SGHTA and FQGNSA. The entire variable domain, with the rest obtained from reference TRBV7-2 and TRBJ2-5, is as follows: GAGVSQSPSNKVTEKGKDVELRCDPISGHTALYWYRQSLGQGLEFLIYFQGNSAPDKSGLPSDRFSAERTGGSVSTLTIQRTQQEDSAVYLCANSASGGAGTQYFGPGTRLLVL.

This clonotype came up a few times. The chain links TRBV7-9 to TRBJ1-3, with D hard to call. Germline CDR1 SEHNR, CDR2 FQNEAQ (reference sequence). Deletions cut 4 bases from V and 2 bases from J, with 15 bases between. The CDR3 consists of 16 residues. For the CDR3, the DNA is TGTGCCAGCAGCTCTGGATTACCGGGGACTGGAAACACCATATATTTT. Protein sequence: CASSSGLPGTGNTIYF.

This chain uses TRBV7-6 with TRBJ2-2; D gene unclear. The V and J ends lost 5 bases and 1 base respectively, with 20 bases between them. CDR1 is SGHVS, CDR2 FNYEAQ, per germline. The CDR3 runs 18 residues. The CDR3 DNA reads TGTGCCAGCAGCACCACCCAATACACGGAATTGAACACCGGGGAGCTGTTTTTT. Encoded protein: CASSTTQYTELNTGELFF.

This clonotype was observed a handful of times. This sequence joins TRBV19 and TRBJ2-4; no firm D call. Germline CDR1 and CDR2: LNHDA and SQIVND (reference sequence). V was pared by 2 bases and J by 0 bases, with 5 bases between. This CDR3 spans 14 amino acids. CDR3 DNA sequence: TGTGCCAGTAGTATACGGACAGCCAAAAACATTCAGTACTTC. This translates into CASSIRTAKNIQYF. The variable domain in full, completed from reference TRBV19 and TRBJ2-4, reads DGGITQSPKYLFRKEGQNVTLSCEQNLNHDAMYWYRQDPGQGLRLIYYSQIVNDFQKGDIAEGYSVSREKKESFPLTVTSAQKNPTAFYLCASSIRTAKNIQYFGAGTRLSVL.